The 32 T cell receptor beta chains below were found in one sample sequenced in a study of CD8 T cells in Susac syndrome. Reverse transcription of roughly 0.45 to 1 ug RNA was carried out with random hexamers. In TCRdb, the immunoSEQ multiplex PCR reads were re-called with MiXCR into one record per CDR3 protein. The table has around 300,000 distinct CDR3 sequences, 75% to 85% seen once; the top ten hold around 0.22%. Sequencing used CD8+ T cells from PBMCs. These TCRs come from a human donor with multiple sclerosis.

The genes are TRBV2 and TRBJ2-5; no clear D gene. V lost 0 bases and J lost 0, with 11 bases in between. This CDR3 has 16 amino acids. CDR1 is SNHLY and CDR2 is FYNNEI in the germline V gene. The CDR3 protein is CASSEALRVYQETQYF. The CDR3 DNA follows: TGTGCCAGCAGTGAAGCGCTTCGGGTGTACCAAGAGACCCAGTACTTC.

The V and J genes are TRBV28 and TRBJ2-2; a weak D match, TRBD2 (5 bases). Germline values: CDR1 MDHEN, CDR2 SYDVKM. The CDR3 loop spans 15 amino acids. V was clipped by 2 bases and J by 4 bases, with 11 bases between them. CDR3 sequence (DNA): TGTGCCAGCAGTTTACCTGAGGAGGTCACCGGGGAGCTGTTTTTT. This sequence encodes CASSLPEEVTGELFF.

The J gene is TRBJ1-2, the V gene TRBV4-3; D perhaps matches TRBD1 (6 bases). Germline loops: CDR1 LGHNA, CDR2 YSLEER. The CDR3 has 15 amino acids. V lost 0 bases to trimming and J lost 6 bases, with 14 bases between them. The CDR3 DNA is TGCGCCAGCAGCCAAGAGATTGGACAGACTAATGGCTACACCTTC. This codes for CASSQEIGQTNGYTF.

This chain links TRBV13 with TRBJ2-7; TRBD1 aligns across 9 bases. V lost 5 bases and J lost 5; bases outside the gene matches: 4. The germline V gene encodes CDR1 PRHDT and CDR2 FYEKMQ (reference sequence). The CDR3 consists of 13 residues. This chain's CDR3 is CASSRRTGDEQYF. Written as DNA, the CDR3 is TGTGCCAGCAGCCGGCGGACAGGGGACGAGCAGTACTTC. The full variable domain, in which reference TRBV13 and TRBJ2-7 provide the parts outside the CDR3, is AAGVIQSPRHLIKEKRETATLKCYPIPRHDTVYWYQQGPGQDPQFLISFYEKMQSDKGSIPDRFSAQQFSDYHSELNMSSLELGDSALYFCASSRRTGDEQYFGPGTRLTVT.

The chain recombines TRBV20-1 with TRBJ2-7; 14 bases fit TRBD2. This CDR3 region has 16 residues. Germline CDR1 and CDR2: DFQATT and SNEGSKA (reference sequence). The V segment lost 6 bases and the J segment 2 bases; nucleotides outside the gene matches: 9. In nucleotides, the CDR3 is TGCAGTGCGCCCGGGACTAGCGGGAGCTTAGCCTACGAGCAGTACTTC. Its translation is CSAPGTSGSLAYEQYF.

The genes are TRBV4-3 and TRBJ2-2; TRBD2 is a possible D gene (6 bases). The V end was cut by 1 base, the J end by 4 bases, with 19 bases between. Per germline, CDR1 LGHNA and CDR2 YSLEER. This CDR3 is built from 18 residues. Here the CDR3 reads CASSQGARTGLFTGELFF. DNA of the CDR3: TGCGCCAGCAGCCAAGGGGCCCGGACGGGACTCTTCACCGGGGAGCTGTTTTTT.

V gene TRBV20-1 combines with J gene TRBJ2-1, with 8 bases matching TRBD2. This CDR3 has 13 residues. Germline V gene data show CDR1 as DFQATT and CDR2 as SNEGSKA (reference sequence). J lost 4 bases, V lost 6 bases, and 5 bases had no gene match. CDR3 coding DNA: TGCAGTGCGGCCACTAGCGGTTACAATGAGCAGTTCTTC. This codes for CSAATSGYNEQFF.

The J gene is TRBJ2-7, the V gene TRBV2; D gene uncertain. The CDR3 covers 12 residues. With 8 bases removed from V and 3 bases from J, the gap between germline ends came to 11 bases. Per the germline V gene, CDR1 is SNHLY and CDR2 is FYNNEI. The CDR3 coding sequence is TGTGCCAGCGGAACGGGTGACTACGAGCAGTACTTC. Protein: CASGTGDYEQYF.

This clonotype was counted only a few times. The gene calls are TRBV4-3 and TRBJ2-2; D possibly matches TRBD1 or TRBD2 (5 bases each). The CDR3 runs to 15 residues. Germline assignment: CDR1 LGHNA and CDR2 YSLEER. V was cut by 0 bases and J by 1 base, with 6 bases left in between. The CDR3, as DNA: TGCGCCAGCAGCCAAGATGGGGGGAACACCGGGGAGCTGTTTTTT. It codes for CASSQDGGNTGELFF.

The chain carries TRBV2 and TRBJ1-2, with a weak D call TRBD1 (5 bases). Per germline, CDR1 SNHLY and CDR2 FYNNEI. The length of the CDR3 is 13 residues. V gave up 5 bases and J gave up 4 bases, with 11 bases separating them. The CDR3 coding sequence is TGTGCCAGCAGTTCGGACACGGCCTATGGCTACACCTTC. Translation gives CASSSDTAYGYTF.

This clonotype was observed a few times. The chain has TRBV5-1 and TRBJ1-1; D gene uncertain. The ends were cut back, 0 bases at V and 2 bases at J, with 8 bases in the middle. This CDR3 has 14 residues. Germline assignment: CDR1 SGHRS and CDR2 YFSETQ. CDR3 loop: CASSLGYLNTEAFF. The CDR3 coding sequence is TGCGCCAGCAGCTTGGGGTACCTCAACACTGAAGCTTTCTTT.

This clonotype was seen a handful of times. V gene TRBV6-5 combines with J gene TRBJ2-1, with TRBD2 identical over 10 bases. Germline V CDR1 and CDR2: MNHEY, SVGAGI. CDR3 size: 18 residues. With 0 bases clipped from V and 2 bases from J, the junction kept 7 bases outside the gene matches. The CDR3 sequence is CASSYSATSGFTYNEQFF. The CDR3, as DNA: TGTGCCAGCAGTTACTCGGCGACTAGCGGGTTCACCTACAATGAGCAGTTCTTC.

J is TRBJ2-1 and V is TRBV28, with 11 bases lining up with TRBD2. V shed 5 bases and J 2 bases; nucleotides not matched to a gene: 20. CDR1 and CDR2 from the germline V gene are MDHEN and SYDVKM. This CDR3 spans 21 amino acids. CDR3 in amino acids: CASSTIMGSGRALGTYNEQFF. The CDR3 coding sequence is TGTGCCAGCAGTACGATCATGGGTAGCGGGAGGGCCCTCGGTACCTACAATGAGCAGTTCTTC.

The chain combines TRBV4-3 with TRBJ2-3, with D hard to call. The CDR3 totals 14 residues. Trimming shortened V by 1 base and J by 5 bases, and 10 bases separated the two germline ends. Per germline, CDR1 LGHNA and CDR2 YSLEER. This CDR3 is CASSQGRLGDTQYF. In DNA form, the CDR3 reads TGCGCCAGCAGCCAAGGACGTTTAGGAGATACGCAGTATTTT.

Only one count was recorded for this clonotype. V usage is TRBV28 and J usage is TRBJ2-2; D might be TRBD1 (6 bases). Germline V lookup: CDR1 MDHEN, CDR2 SYDVKM. This CDR3 spans 15 amino acids. V was cut by 6 bases and J by 1 base, with 12 bases left in between. The CDR3 nucleotides are TGTGCCAGCAGCTCCGGACAGCAGAACACCGGGGAGCTGTTTTTT. It encodes CASSSGQQNTGELFF.

The CDR3 sequence: CASSHIRPRSTGELFF. CDR3 coding DNA: TGTGCCAGCAGCCATATCAGGCCCCGGTCCACCGGGGAGCTGTTTTTT. The gene calls are TRBV3-1 and TRBJ2-2, with D uncertain. CDR1 and CDR2 (germline): LGHDT, YNNKEL (reference sequence). CDR3 length: 16 amino acids. The ends were cut back, 3 bases at V and 4 bases at J, with 15 bases in the middle.

V usage is TRBV9 and J usage is TRBJ2-7; 8 bases align to TRBD1. V gave up 0 bases and J gave up 3 bases; unmatched junction bases: 5. Germline lookup yields CDR1 SGDLS and CDR2 YYNGEE. The CDR3 has 15 residues. In nucleotides, the CDR3 is TGTGCCAGCAGCGTAGGAGGGACAGGTGGCTACGAGCAGTACTTC. It yields the protein CASSVGGTGGYEQYF. Full variable domain (missing parts from reference TRBV9 and TRBJ2-7): DSGVTQTPKHLITATGQRVTLRCSPRSGDLSVYWYQQSLDQGLQFLIQYYNGEERAKGNILERFSAQQFPDLHSELNLSSLELGDSALYFCASSVGGTGGYEQYFGPGTRLTVT.

V gene TRBV7-9 combines with J gene TRBJ2-5; 11 nucleotides agree with TRBD2. CDR1 is SEHNR and CDR2 is FQNEAQ in the germline V gene (reference sequence). The CDR3 sequence is 15 residues long. With V trimmed by 5 bases and J by 4 bases, 6 bases remained unmatched. The CDR3 reads CASSATSGSVETQYF. CDR3 DNA sequence: TGTGCCAGCAGCGCAACTAGCGGGAGTGTAGAGACCCAGTACTTC.

The J gene is TRBJ1-5, the V gene TRBV13, with D unresolved. CDR3 length: 13 amino acids. CDR1 is PRHDT and CDR2 is FYEKMQ in the germline V gene (reference sequence). V was cut by 4 bases and J by 6 bases, with 10 bases left in between. The CDR3 DNA reads as TGTGCCAGCAGCTCGCAAGGGTTTCAGCCCCAGCATTTT. Its translation is CASSSQGFQPQHF.

This sequence joins TRBV7-9 and TRBJ1-3; D unresolved. The CDR3 runs to 11 residues. With 7 bases removed from V and 6 bases from J, the gap between germline ends came to 7 bases. CDR1 is SEHNR, CDR2 FQNEAQ, per germline (reference sequence). CDR3 loop: CASTTENTIYF. The CDR3 nucleotides are TGTGCCAGCACCACGGAAAACACCATATATTTT.

The sample holds one count of this clonotype. The gene calls are TRBV12-3 or TRBV12-4 and TRBJ2-1; no firm D call. The CDR3 consists of 17 residues. V was pared by 4 bases and J by 1 base, with 17 bases between. CDR3 nucleotides: TGTGCCAGCAGTTCCTCGAATACCGTATGGTCCTACAATGAGCAGTTCTTC. Encoded protein: CASSSSNTVWSYNEQFF.

The rearrangement uses TRBV25-1 and TRBJ2-5; 7 nucleotides line up with TRBD2. The CDR3 is made up of 14 amino acids. The V and J ends lost 3 bases and 6 bases, in that order; junction bases with no gene match: 7. CDR1 and CDR2 (germline): MGHDK, SYGVNS. The CDR3 region has the DNA TGTGCCAGCAGTGAGGGGGGGGGAGCGAAGACCCAGTACTTC. Amino acids: CASSEGGGAKTQYF.

V usage is TRBV9 and J usage is TRBJ2-1; 8 bases match TRBD2. Trimming removed 4 bases from V and 0 bases from J; junction bases left unmatched: 3. The germline V gene encodes CDR1 SGDLS and CDR2 YYNGEE. This CDR3 is 15 amino acids long. CDR3 sequence (DNA): TGTGCCAGCAGCATAGCGGGGCACTCCTACAATGAGCAGTTCTTC. It translates to CASSIAGHSYNEQFF. The full variable domain, in which reference TRBV9 and TRBJ2-1 provide the parts outside the CDR3, is DSGVTQTPKHLITATGQRVTLRCSPRSGDLSVYWYQQSLDQGLQFLIQYYNGEERAKGNILERFSAQQFPDLHSELNLSSLELGDSALYFCASSIAGHSYNEQFFGPGTRLTVL.

V usage is TRBV12-3 or TRBV12-4 and J usage is TRBJ1-1; D remains unclear. Trimming pared 6 bases from V and 6 bases from J, leaving 14 bases between. The CDR3 totals 13 residues. CDR3 protein: CASSWSPSPEAFF. The DNA of the CDR3 is TGTGCCAGCAGCTGGAGTCCGTCCCCTGAAGCTTTCTTT.

CDR3 sequence reads: CASSERGMTEAFF. CDR3 DNA sequence: TGTGCCAGCAGTGAAAGGGGAATGACTGAAGCTTTCTTT. This chain joins TRBV25-1 and TRBJ1-1, with TRBD1 as a possible D gene (5 bases). The CDR3 totals 13 residues. Deletions cut 2 bases from V and 5 bases from J, with 9 bases between. Germline lookup yields CDR1 MGHDK and CDR2 SYGVNS. Full variable domain (outside the CDR3, taken from reference TRBV25-1 and TRBJ1-1): EADIYQTPRYLVIGTGKKITLECSQTMGHDKMYWYQQDPGMELHLIHYSYGVNSTEKGDLSSESTVSRIRTEHFPLTLESARPSHTSQYLCASSERGMTEAFFGQGTRLTVV.

The chain carries TRBV5-6 and TRBJ2-2, with D possibly being TRBD1 (5 bases). CDR1 SGHDT and CDR2 YYEEEE come from the germline V gene. The CDR3 consists of 16 residues. V dropped 5 bases and J dropped 1 base, with 15 bases sitting between them. Here the CDR3 DNA reads TGTGCCAGCAGTGATAGACAGAAGATGAACACCGGGGAGCTGTTTTTT. This translates into CASSDRQKMNTGELFF.

The chain joins TRBV4-3 to TRBJ2-3; possibly TRBD2 for D (5 bases). The CDR3 consists of 14 residues. The germline V gene has CDR1 LGHNA and CDR2 YSLEER. The V gene lost 7 bases and the J gene lost 5 bases, with 16 bases spanning the gap. CDR3 loop: CASKGGRSGDTQYF. CDR3 nucleotides: TGCGCCAGCAAAGGTGGGAGATCTGGAGATACGCAGTATTTT.

V is TRBV28 and J is TRBJ2-7, with D uncertain. With 4 bases removed from V and 1 base from J, the gap between germline ends came to 8 bases. The CDR3 extends over 13 amino acids. Germline CDR1 reads MDHEN; CDR2 reads SYDVKM. The CDR3 bases are TGTGCCAGCAGTTGGCATAATTCCTACGAGCAGTACTTC. It codes for CASSWHNSYEQYF.

This clonotype has only one observation. The rearrangement joins TRBV2 to TRBJ2-5, with no clear D. CDR3 length equals 14 residues. V gave up 10 bases and J gave up 7 bases, with 22 bases separating them. Germline values: CDR1 SNHLY, CDR2 FYNNEI. CDR3 DNA sequence: TGTGCCATGTATTACTCGAACTTCTGGGGGACCCAGTACTTC. It codes for CAMYYSNFWGTQYF.

The CDR3 coding sequence is TGTGCCAGTAGTTTCTTTGCCAGGGGGGACTACGAGCAGTACTTC. Its protein is CASSFFARGDYEQYF. This chain connects TRBV19 to TRBJ2-7; possible D gene TRBD1, 7 bases. Trimming pared 5 bases from V and 3 bases from J, leaving 17 bases between. This CDR3 spans 15 amino acids. CDR1 LNHDA and CDR2 SQIVND come from the germline V gene (reference sequence).

The chain carries TRBV4-3 and TRBJ2-7; TRBD1 matches 10 bases. The CDR3 length is 14 residues. Unmatched junction bases numbered 2, after V lost 3 bases and J lost 3 bases. The germline gives CDR1 LGHNA, CDR2 YSLEER. The CDR3 is CASSHGTGVYEQYF. The CDR3 nucleotides read TGCGCCAGCAGCCACGGGACAGGGGTCTACGAGCAGTACTTC.

The genes are TRBV29-1 and TRBJ1-2, with unresolved D. Looked up from germline, CDR1 is SQVTM and CDR2 is ANQGSEA. The CDR3 spans 12 residues. The germline V and J ends were trimmed by 4 bases and 2 bases, with 8 bases remaining between them. CDR3 region: CSVVRENYGYTF. CDR3 nucleotides: TGCAGCGTTGTAAGAGAGAACTATGGCTACACCTTC. The variable domain in full, with the rest retrieved from reference TRBV29-1 and TRBJ1-2, is SAVISQKPSRDICQRGTSLTIQCQVDSQVTMMFWYRQQPGQSLTLIATANQGSEATYESGFVIDKFPISRPNLTFSTLTVSNMSPEDSSIYLCSVVRENYGYTFGSGTRLTVV.